These 27 T cell receptor beta chains share one sample of origin, sequenced in a study of T cells expressing NK-cell markers. TCRdb re-called the 5' RACE reads; one entry per CDR3 protein, DNA not given. This sample contains a few hundred thousand distinct CDR3 sequences. The sample was blood T cells: a sorted CD56 or NKG2C T cell subset, CD4+ or CD8+ T cells, or bulk PBMC T cells (not recorded which). All receptors derive from a man between 18 and 69 years old in good health.

This chain uses TRBV7-3 with TRBJ2-1; no DNA is available, so the TRBD2 call from TCRdb remains unchecked. The germline CDR1 and CDR2 sequences are SGHTA and FQGTGA. This CDR3 is 17 amino acids long. The chain's CDR3 is CASSLNGGALAGNEQFF.

This rearrangement joins TRBV30 to TRBJ1-2; the D call from TCRdb, TRBD1, cannot be confirmed without DNA. CDR1 and CDR2 from the germline V gene are GTSNPN and SVGIG (reference sequence). CDR3 length: 13 residues. The CDR3 loop is CAWSKGGGYGYTF.

V gene TRBV7-9 combines with J gene TRBJ2-3. Germline CDR1 reads SEHNR; CDR2 reads FQNEAQ (reference sequence). The CDR3 has 14 residues. CDR3 sequence reads: CASSSTEVPDTQYF.

This chain connects TRBV28 to TRBJ2-7; there is no DNA to check the TCRdb D call of TRBD1. Germline CDR1 MDHEN, CDR2 SYDVKM. This CDR3 comprises 15 residues. CDR3 in amino acids: CASSLSYRGSNEQYF.

This chain joins TRBV7-2 and TRBJ1-1. The CDR3 has 13 amino acids. CDR1 SGHTA and CDR2 FQGNSA come from the germline V gene. CDR3 protein: CASSRPLPTEAFF. Full variable domain (remainder filled in from reference TRBV7-2 and TRBJ1-1): GAGVSQSPSNKVTEKGKDVELRCDPISGHTALYWYRQSLGQGLEFLIYFQGNSAPDKSGLPSDRFSAERTGGSVSTLTIQRTQQEDSAVYLCASSRPLPTEAFFGQGTRLTVV.

This chain uses TRBV11-2 with TRBJ2-5. Looked up from germline, CDR1 is SGHAT and CDR2 is FQNNGV. The CDR3 runs to 15 residues. CDR3 sequence reads: CASSLGWGVTETQYF.

The V gene is TRBV12-3 or TRBV12-4, the J gene TRBJ1-5; TCRdb returns TRBD1, unconfirmable since there is no DNA. CDR3 length: 14 amino acids. CDR3 residues: CASTMTGSSQPQHF.

The V gene is TRBV6-1, the J gene TRBJ2-2; the D gene TCRdb calls, TRBD2, cannot be checked with no DNA. This CDR3 has 15 amino acids. CDR1 and CDR2 (germline): MNHNS, SASEGT. CDR3 sequence: CATRRQALGTGELFF.

This chain connects TRBV11-1 to TRBJ1-1; TCRdb lists TRBD1, though no DNA is available to test this call. Germline-derived CDR1 and CDR2 are SGHAT and FQDESV (reference sequence). The CDR3 runs to 13 residues. The chain's CDR3 is CATLGQGITEAFF. The full variable domain, rest sourced from reference TRBV11-1 and TRBJ1-1, is EAEVAQSPRYKITEKSQAVAFWCDPISGHATLYWYRQILGQGPELLVQFQDESVVDDSQLPKDRFSAERLKGVDSTLKIQPAELGDSAMYLCATLGQGITEAFFGQGTRLTVV.

This chain joins TRBV6-1 and TRBJ2-4; TCRdb calls TRBD2, which cannot be checked without DNA. The CDR3 has 15 residues. The germline V gene has CDR1 MNHNS and CDR2 SASEGT. The CDR3 sequence: CASSVTSGHKNIQYF.

The chain recombines TRBV6-5 with TRBJ2-3. Germline CDR1 reads MNHEY; CDR2 reads SVGAGI. The CDR3 consists of 12 residues. The CDR3 loop reads CASSTFRDTQYF.

The chain links TRBV9 to TRBJ2-2; TCRdb's assignment of TRBD2 cannot be checked, as there is no DNA. CDR1 and CDR2 from the germline V gene are SGDLS and YYNGEE. The CDR3 runs 16 residues. CDR3 residues: CASSVATSGASEELFF.

This sequence joins TRBV9 and TRBJ2-1. CDR3 length equals 13 residues. Germline loops: CDR1 SGDLS, CDR2 YYNGEE. The CDR3 region is CASSATNHGEQFF.

This rearrangement joins TRBV6-1 to TRBJ1-1; no DNA is available, so the TRBD1 call from TCRdb remains unchecked. The CDR3 is 15 residues long. Germline loops: CDR1 MNHNS, CDR2 SASEGT. The CDR3 protein is CASIPRGQGGAEAFF.

The chain links TRBV12-3 or TRBV12-4 to TRBJ1-5. The CDR3 sequence is 12 residues long. The CDR3 is CASSVRDQPQHF.

The chain carries TRBV6-1 and TRBJ2-5; TCRdb selects TRBD1, and the lack of DNA leaves this call unchecked. Germline-derived CDR1 and CDR2 are MNHNS and SASEGT. The length of the CDR3 is 16 residues. The CDR3 loop reads CASSGWGQKIQETQYF.

The chain uses TRBV7-2 and TRBJ2-7; TCRdb returns TRBD2, unconfirmable since there is no DNA. This CDR3 comprises 16 residues. Germline lookup yields CDR1 SGHTA and CDR2 FQGNSA. This chain's CDR3 is CASSSRVTSGAGEQYF.

The chain is built from TRBV28 and TRBJ2-3. Germline CDR1 reads MDHEN; CDR2 reads SYDVKM. This CDR3 is built from 12 residues. The CDR3 here is CASRPTWDTQYF. Filled out from reference TRBV28 and TRBJ2-3, the complete variable domain reads DVKVTQSSRYLVKRTGEKVFLECVQDMDHENMFWYRQDPGLGLRLIYFSYDVKMKEKGDIPEGYSVSREKKERFSLILESASTNQTSMYLCASRPTWDTQYFGPGTRLTVL.

V usage is TRBV10-3 and J usage is TRBJ2-3; no DNA is available, so the TRBD1 call from TCRdb remains unchecked. CDR1 is ENHRY and CDR2 is SYGVKD in the germline V gene. The CDR3 extends over 15 amino acids. The CDR3 here is CAISESTGETDTQYF.

J is TRBJ2-4 and V is TRBV28. This CDR3 region has 16 residues. Germline CDR1 reads MDHEN; CDR2 reads SYDVKM. CDR3 sequence: CASSNRNPLAKNIQYF.

This rearrangement joins TRBV5-8 to TRBJ1-1; TCRdb picks TRBD1, but there is no DNA to check that call. The germline V gene has CDR1 SGHTS and CDR2 YDEGEE. The CDR3 spans 16 residues. Here the CDR3 reads CASSGSPLRGGTEAFF.

The V call is TRBV19, the J call TRBJ2-6. This CDR3 has 15 residues. Germline V gives CDR1 LNHDA, CDR2 SQIVND (reference sequence). The CDR3 spells CASKVPNSGANVLTF.

The chain is built from TRBV28 and TRBJ2-4; TCRdb designates TRBD1, a call that cannot be tested without DNA. Germline V gene data show CDR1 as MDHEN and CDR2 as SYDVKM. The CDR3 covers 13 residues. The CDR3 region is CASSIPGSDIQYF.

The chain recombines TRBV7-6 with TRBJ2-7. Germline V lookup: CDR1 SGHVS, CDR2 FNYEAQ. This CDR3 region has 13 residues. The CDR3 region is CASSLAHGSEQYF.

The V and J genes are TRBV12-3 or TRBV12-4 and TRBJ2-3; TCRdb's assignment of TRBD2 cannot be checked, as there is no DNA. This CDR3 has 16 amino acids. The CDR3 loop is CASSSPSGGATDTQYF.

V is TRBV6-1 and J is TRBJ2-3; absent DNA, TCRdb's TRBD1 call cannot be checked. The CDR3 sequence is 15 residues long. CDR1 and CDR2 (germline): MNHNS, SASEGT. CDR3 protein: CASRGTISSTDTQYF.

The chain links TRBV7-2 to TRBJ2-1; the TRBD1 assignment by TCRdb is unverifiable without DNA. Germline values: CDR1 SGHTA, CDR2 FQGNSA. This CDR3 contains 14 residues. The CDR3: CASSRDIADNEQFF.